The entry below gives a single TCR beta chain sequence along with its context. Authors' processing steps: For nucleated cells, counts were estimated from reference gene primer amplification. The assay was immunoSEQ multiplex PCR, and TCRdb's table has in-frame clones only and misses some. V, J and clone size derive from that table, while D and trimming were established from the DNA sequence. The sample lists under 100,000 clones; 89% were seen once. The data were obtained in a study of blood T cell repertoires in COVID-19. Study as a whole: Acute-phase and convalescent COVID-19 samples originated in the United States, Italy and Spain.

The CDR3 sequence is 16 residues long. Germline-derived CDR1 and CDR2 are SGHTA and FQGNSA. J lost 1 base, V lost 4 bases, and 6 bases had no gene match. The TCR originated in an older woman with acute or convalescent COVID-19. This chain links TRBV7-2 with TRBJ2-1, with 8 bases lining up with TRBD1. Sequencing was carried out using peripheral blood. The CDR3 loop reads CASSWNRGSSYNEQFF. CDR3 in DNA: TGTGCCAGCAGCTGGAACAGGGGGTCGTCCTACAATGAGCAGTTCTTC.